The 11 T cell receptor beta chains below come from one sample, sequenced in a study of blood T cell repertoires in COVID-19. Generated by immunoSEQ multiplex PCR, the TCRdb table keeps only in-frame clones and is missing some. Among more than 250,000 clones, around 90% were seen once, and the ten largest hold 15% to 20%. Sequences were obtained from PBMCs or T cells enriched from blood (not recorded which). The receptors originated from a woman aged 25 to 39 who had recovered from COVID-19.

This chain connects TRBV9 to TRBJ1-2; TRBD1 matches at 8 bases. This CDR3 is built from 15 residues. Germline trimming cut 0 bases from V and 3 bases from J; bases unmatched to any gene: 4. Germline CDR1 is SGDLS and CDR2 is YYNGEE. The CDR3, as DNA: TGTGCCAGCAGCGTAGGGCAGGGGGCTTACTATGGCTACACCTTC. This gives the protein CASSVGQGAYYGYTF. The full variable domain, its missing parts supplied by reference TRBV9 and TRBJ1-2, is DSGVTQTPKHLITATGQRVTLRCSPRSGDLSVYWYQQSLDQGLQFLIQYYNGEERAKGNILERFSAQQFPDLHSELNLSSLELGDSALYFCASSVGQGAYYGYTFGSGTRLTVV.

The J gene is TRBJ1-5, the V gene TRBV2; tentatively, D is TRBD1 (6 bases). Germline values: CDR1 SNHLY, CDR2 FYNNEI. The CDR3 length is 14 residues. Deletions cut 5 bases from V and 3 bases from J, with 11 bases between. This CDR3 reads CASSYRTDNQPQHF. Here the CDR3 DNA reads TGTGCCAGCAGTTACCGGACAGACAATCAGCCCCAGCATTTT.

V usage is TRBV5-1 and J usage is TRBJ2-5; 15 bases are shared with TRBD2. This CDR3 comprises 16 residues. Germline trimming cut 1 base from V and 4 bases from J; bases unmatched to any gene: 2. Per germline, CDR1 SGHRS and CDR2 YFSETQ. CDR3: CASSLRTSGRGETQYF. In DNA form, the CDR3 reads TGCGCCAGCAGCTTGCGGACTAGCGGGAGGGGAGAGACCCAGTACTTC.

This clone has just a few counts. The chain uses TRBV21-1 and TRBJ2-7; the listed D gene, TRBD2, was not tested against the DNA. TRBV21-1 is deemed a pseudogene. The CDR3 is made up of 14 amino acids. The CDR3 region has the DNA TGTGCCAGCAGCAAAAAATGGACTTGCCACGAGCAGTACTTC. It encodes CASSKKWTCHEQYF.

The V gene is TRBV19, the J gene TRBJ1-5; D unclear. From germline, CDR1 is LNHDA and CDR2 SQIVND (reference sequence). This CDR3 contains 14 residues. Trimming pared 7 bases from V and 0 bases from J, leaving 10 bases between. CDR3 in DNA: TGTGCCAGTACGCCAAGCTATAGCAATCAGCCCCAGCATTTT. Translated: CASTPSYSNQPQHF.

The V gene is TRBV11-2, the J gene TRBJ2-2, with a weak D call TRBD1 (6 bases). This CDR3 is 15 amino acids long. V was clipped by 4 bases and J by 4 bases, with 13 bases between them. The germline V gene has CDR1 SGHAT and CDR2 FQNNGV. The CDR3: CASSSSTGGTGELFF. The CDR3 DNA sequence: TGTGCCAGCAGCTCCTCGACAGGCGGCACCGGGGAGCTGTTTTTT.

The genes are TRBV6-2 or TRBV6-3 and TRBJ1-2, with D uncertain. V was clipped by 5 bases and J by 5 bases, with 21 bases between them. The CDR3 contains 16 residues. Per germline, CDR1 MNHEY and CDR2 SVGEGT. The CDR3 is CASSRLGARVKYGYTF. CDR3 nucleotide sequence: TGTGCCAGCAGTCGACTAGGAGCCCGAGTAAAATATGGCTACACCTTC.

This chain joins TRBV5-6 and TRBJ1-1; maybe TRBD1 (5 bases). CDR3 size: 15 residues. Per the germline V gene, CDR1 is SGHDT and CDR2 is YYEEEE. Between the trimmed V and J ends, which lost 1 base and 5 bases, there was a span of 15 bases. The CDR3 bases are TGTGCCAGCAGCTTGCGCGGGGCGCGGGGGACTGAAGCTTTCTTT. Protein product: CASSLRGARGTEAFF.

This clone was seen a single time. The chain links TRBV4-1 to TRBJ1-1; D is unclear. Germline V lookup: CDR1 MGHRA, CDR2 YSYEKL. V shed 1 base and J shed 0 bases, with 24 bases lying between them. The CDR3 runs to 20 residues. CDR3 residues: CASSQGPIPRGNSLNTEAFF. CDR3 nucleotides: TGCGCCAGCAGCCAAGGTCCCATCCCTAGAGGTAACTCCTTGAACACTGAAGCTTTCTTT.

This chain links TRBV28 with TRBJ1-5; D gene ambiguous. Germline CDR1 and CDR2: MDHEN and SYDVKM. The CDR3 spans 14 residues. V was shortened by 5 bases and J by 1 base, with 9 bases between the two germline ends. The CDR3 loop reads CASSKGGSNQPQHF. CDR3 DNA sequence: TGTGCCAGCAGTAAGGGAGGAAGCAATCAGCCCCAGCATTTT. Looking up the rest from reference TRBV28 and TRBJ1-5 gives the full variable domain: DVKVTQSSRYLVKRTGEKVFLECVQDMDHENMFWYRQDPGLGLRLIYFSYDVKMKEKGDIPEGYSVSREKKERFSLILESASTNQTSMYLCASSKGGSNQPQHFGDGTRLSIL.

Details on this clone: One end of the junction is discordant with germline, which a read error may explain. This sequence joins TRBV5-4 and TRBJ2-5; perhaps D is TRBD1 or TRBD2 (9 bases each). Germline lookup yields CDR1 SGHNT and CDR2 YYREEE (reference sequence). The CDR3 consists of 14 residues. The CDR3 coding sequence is TGTGCCAGCAGGTACAGGGGGCAGCGGGAGGCACCAAACTTC. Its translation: CASRYRGQREAPNF.